A selection of T cell receptor beta chains follows, all from one sample in a study of blood T cell repertoires in COVID-19. The assay was immunoSEQ multiplex PCR, and TCRdb's table has in-frame clones only and misses some. The sample shows tens of thousands of clones, about nine tenths of them seen only once. The sequenced sample was peripheral blood. The receptors derive from a man between 45 and 60 years old with active COVID-19. The conserved cysteine and the conserved F or W are not part of the CDR3 here. A D gene is named only where the DNA matches it firmly.

d_call v_call cdr3_aa
TRBD2 TRBV30 AWSGGSGRAQY
. TRBV6-5 ASRAGTTNTGELF
TRBD1 TRBV10-3 AIRQGVEETQY
TRBD1 TRBV19 ASSIDPGTAYEQY
TRBD2 TRBV19 ASTPGLAENEQF
. TRBV9 ASSVATWSWETQY
. TRBV2 ASSERRRHGLPYEQY
TRBD1 TRBV20-1 SANRGREQF
TRBD2 TRBV7-2 ASSFLAGGRTDTQY
. TRBV27 ASSPGITSDTQY
. TRBV2 ASNPHFSNEQF
TRBD2 TRBV27 ASSPSSGRSYEQF
. TRBV5-4 ASSPPSQGQETQY
TRBD2 TRBV7-9 ASSLDGSGGGEQF
. TRBV7-9 ASSLPTGTPNTGELF
TRBD2 TRBV7-2 ASSLGVGLAGGVQY
TRBD2 TRBV5-1 ASSSPGLAGGDEQY
. TRBV10-1 ASSGTTSRSTDTQY
. TRBV7-2 ASSFYRATGELF
. TRBV5-4 ASSPGGGIGAEAF
. TRBV4-2 ASSQQGAREQY
. TRBV7-2 ASSLDSLQNIQY
. TRBV4-3 ASSQGVTGASSGANVLT
. TRBV6-6 ASRPGHAKEQY
TRBD1 TRBV5-4 ASSVEGTGIGEQY
. TRBV7-2 ASSFMAGLGSTDTQY
TRBD1 TRBV28 ASRPGTGGAETQY
TRBD1 TRBV6-5 ARTGGLFTEAF
TRBD1 TRBV4-2 ASRGGDRHYGYT
. TRBV28 ASSTSTDTQY
TRBD1 TRBV4-1 ASSQERDRGTEAF
TRBD1 TRBV4-2 ASSQKTGGEPGELF
. TRBV6-6 ASGPGFSVEQF
. TRBV2 ASSEGGTTEAF
TRBD2 TRBV5-1 ASSLASLAGSYNEQF
. TRBV5-6 ASSYVGVQY
. TRBV6-5 ASSFTNEGAQH
TRBD1 TRBV2 ATLSFSPDRVLYEQY
. TRBV10-3 AISLTGLGEQY
. TRBV11-2 ASSLGPYQETQY
TRBD1 TRBV11-3 ASSSDRGPHEQF
TRBD1 TRBV10-3 AISESGQGDEQY
. TRBV7-7 ASSLGPDTEAF
TRBD1 TRBV5-6 ASSWGTVYQETQY
. TRBV19 ASSTTPWTASSYEQY
. TRBV5-8 ASRGRGLLSYEQY
. TRBV13 ASSNRGETQY
. TRBV29-1 SVVDLGELF
. TRBV6-1 ASSERVETGELF
TRBD2 TRBV6-6 ASQLLGTSDAYEQY
. TRBV5-1 ASSPGVALETQY
TRBD1 TRBV7-9 ASSQGETTDTQY